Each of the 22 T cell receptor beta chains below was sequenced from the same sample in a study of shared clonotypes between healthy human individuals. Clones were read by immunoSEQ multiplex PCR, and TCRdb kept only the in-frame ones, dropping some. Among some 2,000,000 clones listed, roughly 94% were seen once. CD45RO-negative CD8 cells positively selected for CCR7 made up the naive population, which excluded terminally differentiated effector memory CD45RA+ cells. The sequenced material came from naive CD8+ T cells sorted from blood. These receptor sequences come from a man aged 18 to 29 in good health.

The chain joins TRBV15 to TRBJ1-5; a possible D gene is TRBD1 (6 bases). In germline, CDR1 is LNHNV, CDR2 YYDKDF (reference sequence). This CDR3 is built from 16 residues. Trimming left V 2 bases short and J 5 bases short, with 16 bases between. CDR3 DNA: TGTGCCACCAGCAGACCTCAACAGGGCCCGGATCAGCCCCAGCATTTT. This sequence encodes CATSRPQQGPDQPQHF.

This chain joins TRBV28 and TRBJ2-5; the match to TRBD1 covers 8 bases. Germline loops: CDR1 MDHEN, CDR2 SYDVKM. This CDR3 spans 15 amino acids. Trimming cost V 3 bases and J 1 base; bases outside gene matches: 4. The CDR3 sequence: CASSLWTGSQETQYF. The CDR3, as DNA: TGTGCCAGCAGTTTGTGGACAGGGTCCCAAGAGACCCAGTACTTC.

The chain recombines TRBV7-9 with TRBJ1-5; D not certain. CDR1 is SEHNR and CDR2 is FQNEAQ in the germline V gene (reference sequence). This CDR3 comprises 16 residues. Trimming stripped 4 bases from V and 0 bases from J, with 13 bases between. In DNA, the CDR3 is TGTGCCAGCAGCTCCAGAGACCTTTATAGCAATCAGCCCCAGCATTTT. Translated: CASSSRDLYSNQPQHF.

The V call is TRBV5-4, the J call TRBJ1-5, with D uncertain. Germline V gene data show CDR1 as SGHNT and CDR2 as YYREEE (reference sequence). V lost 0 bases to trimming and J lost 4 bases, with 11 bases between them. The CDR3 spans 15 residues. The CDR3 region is CASSLGAGQNQPQHF. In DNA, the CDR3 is TGTGCCAGCAGCTTGGGGGCAGGCCAAAATCAGCCCCAGCATTTT.

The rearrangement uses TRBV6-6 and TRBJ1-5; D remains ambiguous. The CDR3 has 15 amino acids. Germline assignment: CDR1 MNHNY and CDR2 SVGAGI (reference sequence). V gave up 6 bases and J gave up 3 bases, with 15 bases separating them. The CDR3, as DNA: TGTGCCAGCAGCCTTCTCCTCCCTCCCAATCAGCCCCAGCATTTT. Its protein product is CASSLLLPPNQPQHF.

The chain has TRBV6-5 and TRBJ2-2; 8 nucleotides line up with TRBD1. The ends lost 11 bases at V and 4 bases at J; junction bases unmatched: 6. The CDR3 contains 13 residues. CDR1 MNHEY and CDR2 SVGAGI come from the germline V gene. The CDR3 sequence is CAAGGWRTGELFF. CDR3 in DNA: TGTGCCGCAGGGGGCTGGCGCACCGGGGAGCTGTTTTTT.

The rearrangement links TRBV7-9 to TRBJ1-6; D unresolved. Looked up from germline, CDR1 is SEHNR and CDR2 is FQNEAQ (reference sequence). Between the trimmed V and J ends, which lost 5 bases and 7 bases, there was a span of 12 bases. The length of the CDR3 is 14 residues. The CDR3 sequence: CASSLAGSNSPLHF. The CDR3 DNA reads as TGTGCCAGCAGCCTTGCGGGGTCGAATTCACCCCTCCACTTT.

CDR3 loop: CASNGGSTDTQYF. The CDR3 DNA reads as TGTGCCAGCAACGGGGGGAGCACAGATACGCAGTATTTT. This rearrangement joins TRBV27 to TRBJ2-3; 7 bases match TRBD2. The CDR3 runs 13 residues. V was clipped by 7 bases and J by 0 bases; unmatched bases: 1. The germline V gene has CDR1 MNHEY and CDR2 SMNVEV (reference sequence).

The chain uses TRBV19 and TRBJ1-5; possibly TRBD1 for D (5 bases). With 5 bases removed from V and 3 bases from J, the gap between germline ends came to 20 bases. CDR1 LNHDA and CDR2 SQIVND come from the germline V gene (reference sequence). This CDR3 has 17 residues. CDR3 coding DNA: TGTGCCAGTAGTCCCCACCCAGGGTCAGCGCACAATCAGCCCCAGCATTTT. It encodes CASSPHPGSAHNQPQHF.

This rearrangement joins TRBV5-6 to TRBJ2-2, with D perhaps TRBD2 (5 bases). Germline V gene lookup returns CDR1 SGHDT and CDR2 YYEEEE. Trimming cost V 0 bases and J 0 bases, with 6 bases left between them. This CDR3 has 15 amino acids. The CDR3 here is CASSLEAANTGELFF. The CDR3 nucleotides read TGTGCCAGCAGCTTGGAAGCGGCGAACACCGGGGAGCTGTTTTTT.

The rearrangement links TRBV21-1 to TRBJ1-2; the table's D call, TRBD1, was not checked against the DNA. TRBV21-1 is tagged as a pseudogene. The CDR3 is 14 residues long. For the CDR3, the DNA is TGTTTTTGGGGGCCAGGGGAACAAGAGTATGGCTACACCTTC. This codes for CFWGPGEQEYGYTF.

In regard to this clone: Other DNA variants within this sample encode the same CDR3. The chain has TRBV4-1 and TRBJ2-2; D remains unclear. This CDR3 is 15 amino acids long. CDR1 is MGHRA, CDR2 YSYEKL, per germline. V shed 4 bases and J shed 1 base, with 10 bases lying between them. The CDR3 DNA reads TGCGCCAGCAGCCCGACGGACCTGAACACCGGGGAGCTGTTTTTT. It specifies CASSPTDLNTGELFF.

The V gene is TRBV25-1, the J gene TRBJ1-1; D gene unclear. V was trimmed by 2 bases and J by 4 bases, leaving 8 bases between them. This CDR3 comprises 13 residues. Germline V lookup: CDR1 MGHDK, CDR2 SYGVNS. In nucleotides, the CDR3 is TGTGCCAGCAGTGAAGACCCAAGCACTGAAGCTTTCTTT. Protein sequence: CASSEDPSTEAFF.

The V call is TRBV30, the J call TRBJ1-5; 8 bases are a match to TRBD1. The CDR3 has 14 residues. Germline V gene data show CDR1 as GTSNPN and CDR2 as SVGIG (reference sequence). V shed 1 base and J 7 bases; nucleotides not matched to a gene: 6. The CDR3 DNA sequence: TGTGCCTGGAGTGCCGGACAGGGACAGCAGCCCCAGCATTTT. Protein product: CAWSAGQGQQPQHF.

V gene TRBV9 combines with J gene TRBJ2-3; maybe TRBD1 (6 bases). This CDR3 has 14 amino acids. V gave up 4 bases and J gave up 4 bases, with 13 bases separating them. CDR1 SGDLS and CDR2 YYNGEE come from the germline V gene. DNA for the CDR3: TGTGCCAGCAGCACCGGAGAGGGGGCAGATACGCAGTATTTT. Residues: CASSTGEGADTQYF.

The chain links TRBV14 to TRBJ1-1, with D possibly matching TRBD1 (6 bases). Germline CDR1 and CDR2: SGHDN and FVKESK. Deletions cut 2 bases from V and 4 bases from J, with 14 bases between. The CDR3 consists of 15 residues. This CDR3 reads CASSQYQGLGTEAFF. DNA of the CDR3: TGTGCCAGCAGCCAATACCAGGGGCTGGGCACTGAAGCTTTCTTT. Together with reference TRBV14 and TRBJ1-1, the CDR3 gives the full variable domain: EAGVTQFPSHSVIEKGQTVTLRCDPISGHDNLYWYRRVMGKEIKFLLHFVKESKQDESGMPNNRFLAERTGGTYSTLKVQPAELEDSGVYFCASSQYQGLGTEAFFGQGTRLTVV.

The CDR3 DNA is TGTGCCACCAGCAGCCATCTAGGGGGCACTGAAGCTTTCTTT. It codes for CATSSHLGGTEAFF. This sequence joins TRBV15 and TRBJ1-1; perhaps TRBD1 as D (6 bases). Germline loops: CDR1 LNHNV, CDR2 YYDKDF (reference sequence). V lost 3 bases and J 4 bases, leaving 12 bases between the germline ends. CDR3 length: 14 amino acids. The entire variable domain, with the rest obtained from reference TRBV15 and TRBJ1-1, is as follows: DAMVIQNPRYQVTQFGKPVTLSCSQTLNHNVMYWYQQKSSQAPKLLFHYYDKDFNNEADTPDNFQSRRPNTSFCFLDIRSPGLGDTAMYLCATSSHLGGTEAFFGQGTRLTVV.

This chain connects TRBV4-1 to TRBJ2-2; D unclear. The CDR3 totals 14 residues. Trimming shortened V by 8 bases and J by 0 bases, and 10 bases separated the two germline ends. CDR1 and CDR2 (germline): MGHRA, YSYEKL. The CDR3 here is CASCSTANTGELFF. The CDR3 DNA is TGCGCCAGCTGCTCTACAGCGAACACCGGGGAGCTGTTTTTT.

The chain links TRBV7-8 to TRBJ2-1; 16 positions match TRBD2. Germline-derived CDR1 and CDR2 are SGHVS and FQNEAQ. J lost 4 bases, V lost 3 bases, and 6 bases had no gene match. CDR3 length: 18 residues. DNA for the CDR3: TGTGCCAGCAGCTTGGGACTAGCGGGAGGGCCATGGTACAATGAGCAGTTCTTC. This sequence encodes CASSLGLAGGPWYNEQFF.

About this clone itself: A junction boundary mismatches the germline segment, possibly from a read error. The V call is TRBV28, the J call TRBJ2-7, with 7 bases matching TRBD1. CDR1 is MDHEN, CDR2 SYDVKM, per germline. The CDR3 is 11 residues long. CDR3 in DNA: TGTGCCAGCGGGCAGGGGGACGGCAGGGACTTC. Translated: CASGQGDGRDF.

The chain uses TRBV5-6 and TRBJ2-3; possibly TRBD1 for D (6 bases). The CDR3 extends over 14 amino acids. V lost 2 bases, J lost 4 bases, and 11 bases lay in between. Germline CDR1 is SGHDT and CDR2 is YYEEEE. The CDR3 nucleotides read TGTGCCAGCAGCTTCGACACAGGGCCAGATACGCAGTATTTT. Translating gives CASSFDTGPDTQYF. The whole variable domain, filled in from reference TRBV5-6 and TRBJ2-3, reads DAGVTQSPTHLIKTRGQQVTLRCSPKSGHDTVSWYQQALGQGPQFIFQYYEEEERQRGNFPDRFSGHQFPNYSSELNVNALLLGDSALYLCASSFDTGPDTQYFGPGTRLTVL.

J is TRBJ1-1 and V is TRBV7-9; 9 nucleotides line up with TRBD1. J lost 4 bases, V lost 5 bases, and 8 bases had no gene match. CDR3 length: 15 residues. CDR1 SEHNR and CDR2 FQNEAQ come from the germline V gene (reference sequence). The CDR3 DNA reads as TGTGCCAGCAGCGTAATTACAGGGGGCCTCACTGAAGCTTTCTTT. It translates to CASSVITGGLTEAFF.